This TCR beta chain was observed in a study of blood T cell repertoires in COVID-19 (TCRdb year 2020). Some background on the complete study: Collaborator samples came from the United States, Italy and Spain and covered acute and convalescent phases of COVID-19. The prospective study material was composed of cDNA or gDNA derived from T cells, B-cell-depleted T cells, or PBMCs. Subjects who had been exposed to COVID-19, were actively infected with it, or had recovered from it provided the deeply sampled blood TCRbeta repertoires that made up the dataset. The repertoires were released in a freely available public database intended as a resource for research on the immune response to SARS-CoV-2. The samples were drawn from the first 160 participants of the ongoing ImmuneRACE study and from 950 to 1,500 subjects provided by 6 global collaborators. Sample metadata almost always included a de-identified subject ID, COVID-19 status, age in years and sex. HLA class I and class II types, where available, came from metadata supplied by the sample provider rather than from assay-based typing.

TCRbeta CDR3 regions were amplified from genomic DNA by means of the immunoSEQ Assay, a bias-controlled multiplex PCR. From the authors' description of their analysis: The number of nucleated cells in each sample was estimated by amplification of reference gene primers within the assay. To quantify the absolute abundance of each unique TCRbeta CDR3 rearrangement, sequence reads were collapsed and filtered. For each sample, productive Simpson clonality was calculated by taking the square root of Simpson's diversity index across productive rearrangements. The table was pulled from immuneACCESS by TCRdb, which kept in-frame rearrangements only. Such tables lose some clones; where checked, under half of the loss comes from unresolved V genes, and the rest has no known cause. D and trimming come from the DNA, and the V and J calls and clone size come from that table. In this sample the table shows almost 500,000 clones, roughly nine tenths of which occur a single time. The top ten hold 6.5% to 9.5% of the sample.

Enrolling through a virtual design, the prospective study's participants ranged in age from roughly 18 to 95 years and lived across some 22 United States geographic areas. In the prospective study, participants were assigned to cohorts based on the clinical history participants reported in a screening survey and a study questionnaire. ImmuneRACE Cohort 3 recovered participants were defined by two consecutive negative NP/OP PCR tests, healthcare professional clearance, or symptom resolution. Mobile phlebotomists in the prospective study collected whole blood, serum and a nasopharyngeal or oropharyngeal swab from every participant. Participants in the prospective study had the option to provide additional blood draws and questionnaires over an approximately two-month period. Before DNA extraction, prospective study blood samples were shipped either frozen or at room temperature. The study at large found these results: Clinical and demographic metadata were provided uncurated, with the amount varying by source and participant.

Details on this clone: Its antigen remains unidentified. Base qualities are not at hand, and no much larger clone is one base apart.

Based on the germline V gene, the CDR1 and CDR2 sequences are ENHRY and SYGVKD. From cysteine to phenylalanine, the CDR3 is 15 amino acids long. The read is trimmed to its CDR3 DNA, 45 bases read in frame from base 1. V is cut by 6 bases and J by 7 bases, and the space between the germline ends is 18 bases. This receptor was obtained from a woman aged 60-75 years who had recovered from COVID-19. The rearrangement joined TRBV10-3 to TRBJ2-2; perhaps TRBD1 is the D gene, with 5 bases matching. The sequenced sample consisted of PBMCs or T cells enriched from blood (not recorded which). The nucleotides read TGTGCCATCAGGCGGACGAACCCTCAGGGCGGGGAGCTGTTTTTT. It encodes CAIRRTNPQGGELFF.